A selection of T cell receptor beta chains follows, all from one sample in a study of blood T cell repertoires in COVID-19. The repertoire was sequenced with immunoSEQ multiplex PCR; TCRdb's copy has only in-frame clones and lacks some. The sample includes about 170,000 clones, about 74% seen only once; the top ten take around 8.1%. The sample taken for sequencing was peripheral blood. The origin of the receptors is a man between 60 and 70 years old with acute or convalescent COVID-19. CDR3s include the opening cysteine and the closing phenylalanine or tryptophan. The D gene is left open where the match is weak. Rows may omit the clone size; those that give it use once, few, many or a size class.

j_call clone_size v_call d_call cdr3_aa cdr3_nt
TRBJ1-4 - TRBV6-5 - CASRGGSNEKLFF TGTGCCAGCAGGGGCGGGTCTAATGAAAAACTGTTTTTT
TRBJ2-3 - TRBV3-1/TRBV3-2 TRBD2 CASSLDRLAGGDTQYF TGTGCCAGCAGCCTAGACCGACTAGCCGGGGGAGATACGCAGTATTTT
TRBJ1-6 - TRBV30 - CAWMVGGRDNSPLHF TGTGCCTGGATGGTAGGGGGGAGGGATAATTCACCCCTCCACTTT
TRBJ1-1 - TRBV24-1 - CATSGGNRPEAFF TGTGCCACCAGCGGGGGAAATAGGCCTGAAGCTTTCTTT
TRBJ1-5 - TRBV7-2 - CASSSPSGYSNQPQHF TGTGCCAGCAGCTCCCCATCGGGGTATAGCAATCAGCCCCAGCATTTT
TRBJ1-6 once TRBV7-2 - CASSLVAGQNSPLHF TGTGCCAGCAGCTTAGTGGCAGGGCAGAATTCACCCCTCCACTTT
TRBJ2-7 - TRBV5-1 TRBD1 CASSQGDRVSYEQYF TGCGCCAGCAGCCAAGGGGACAGGGTATCCTACGAGCAGTACTTC
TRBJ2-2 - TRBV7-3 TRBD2 CASSLMGGANTGELFF TGTGCCAGCAGCTTAATGGGAGGGGCGAACACCGGGGAGCTGTTTTTT
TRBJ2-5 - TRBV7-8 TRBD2 CASSFRAAGNQETQYF TGTGCCAGCAGCTTCCGGGCAGCGGGGAACCAAGAGACCCAGTACTTC
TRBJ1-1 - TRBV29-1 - CSVDRRGGGEAFF TGCAGCGTTGATCGGAGGGGCGGAGGTGAAGCTTTCTTT
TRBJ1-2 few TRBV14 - CASSQDALGRGGYTF TGTGCCAGCAGCCAAGACGCCCTGGGTCGCGGAGGCTACACCTTC
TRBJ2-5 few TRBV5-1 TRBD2 CASSSGLAQETQYF TGCGCCAGCTCCTCCGGACTAGCGCAAGAGACCCAGTACTTC
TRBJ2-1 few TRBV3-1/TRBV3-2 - CASSPQEGPYNEQFF TGTGCCAGCAGCCCCCAGGAGGGGCCCTACAATGAGCAGTTCTTC
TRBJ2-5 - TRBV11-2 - CASSLVIANTGETQYF TGTGCCAGCAGCTTAGTAATAGCCAACACCGGGGAGACCCAGTACTTC
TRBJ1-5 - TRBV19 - CASSMQGNIGQPQHF TGTGCCAGTAGTATGCAGGGAAATATCGGGCAGCCCCAGCATTTT
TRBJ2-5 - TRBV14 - CASSQDGFDTFQETQYF TGTGCCAGCAGCCAAGACGGCTTTGACACATTCCAAGAGACCCAGTACTTC
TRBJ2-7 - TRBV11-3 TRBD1 CASSLDGQGDHEQYF TGTGCCAGCAGCTTAGATGGACAGGGAGACCACGAGCAGTACTTC
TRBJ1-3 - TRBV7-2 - CASSLATTAYGNTIYF TGTGCCAGCAGCTTAGCAACGACAGCTTATGGAAACACCATATATTTT
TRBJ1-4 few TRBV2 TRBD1 CASSGDVQGATNEKLFF TGTGCCAGCAGTGGTGATGTACAGGGGGCGACTAATGAAAAACTGTTTTTT
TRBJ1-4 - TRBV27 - CASSFLLRPEKLFF TGTGCCAGCAGTTTCCTCCTCAGGCCAGAAAAACTGTTTTTT
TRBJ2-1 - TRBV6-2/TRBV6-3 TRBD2 CASSLLVSLADDNEQFF TGTGCCAGCAGTTTGTTAGTGTCGCTAGCGGACGACAATGAGCAGTTCTTC
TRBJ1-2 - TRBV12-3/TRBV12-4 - CASRAAYGYTF TGTGCCAGCAGAGCTGCGTATGGCTACACCTTC
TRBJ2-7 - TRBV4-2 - CASSQTRPKRDEQYF TGTGCCAGCAGCCAGACACGGCCGAAGCGGGACGAGCAGTACTTC
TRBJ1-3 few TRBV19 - CASERGISGNTIYF TGTGCCAGCGAGCGGGGAATCTCTGGAAACACCATATATTTT
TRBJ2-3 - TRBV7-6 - CASSSAGGLGTDTQYF TGTGCCAGCAGCTCCGCCGGGGGGCTCGGCACAGATACGCAGTATTTT
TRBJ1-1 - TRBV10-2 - CASSDLAGLGEAFF TGCGCCAGCAGTGATCTAGCTGGGCTAGGGGAAGCTTTCTTT
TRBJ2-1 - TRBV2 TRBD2 CASSLAGNSYNEQFF TGTGCCAGCAGTCTAGCGGGGAACTCCTACAATGAGCAGTTCTTC
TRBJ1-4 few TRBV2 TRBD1 CASSEVPDRAGNEKLFF TGTGCCAGCAGTGAAGTGCCGGACAGGGCTGGGAATGAAAAACTGTTTTTT
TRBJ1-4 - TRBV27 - CASSPPPAGNEKLFF TGTGCCAGCAGTCCCCCCCCTGCGGGGAATGAAAAACTGTTTTTT
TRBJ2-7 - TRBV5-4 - CASSLGLSSYEQYF TGTGCCAGCAGCCTGGGACTGAGCTCCTACGAGCAGTACTTC